Shown below are 26 T cell receptor beta chains from a single sample sequenced in a study of CD8 T cells in ankylosing spondylitis. One entry per CDR3 protein, called by TCRdb with MiXCR from the 5' RACE reads. The sample consists of about 320,000 distinct CDR3 sequences, 9.5% to 13% of them appearing once. The sequenced sample consisted of blood, either unsorted or a sorted T cell fraction (not recorded which). The receptors here all came from a female donor with ankylosing spondylitis or in good health (not recorded which).

The J gene is TRBJ2-2, the V gene TRBV15; D gene ambiguous. The V gene lost 0 bases and the J gene lost 6 bases, with 11 bases spanning the gap. From germline, CDR1 is LNHNV and CDR2 YYDKDF (reference sequence). The CDR3 extends over 15 amino acids. CDR3 in amino acids: CATSRDLVAPGELFF. The CDR3 nucleotides read TGTGCCACCAGCAGAGATCTAGTAGCCCCCGGGGAGCTGTTTTTT.

This chain joins TRBV7-2 and TRBJ1-1; 9 bases fit TRBD1. The CDR3 spans 15 residues. With 5 bases clipped from V and 1 base from J, the junction kept 5 bases outside the gene matches. Germline V gene data show CDR1 as SGHTA and CDR2 as FQGNSA. CDR3: CASSPRTGENTEAFF. DNA for the CDR3: TGTGCCAGCAGCCCCCGGACAGGGGAGAACACTGAAGCTTTCTTT. The variable domain in full, with the rest retrieved from reference TRBV7-2 and TRBJ1-1, is GAGVSQSPSNKVTEKGKDVELRCDPISGHTALYWYRQSLGQGLEFLIYFQGNSAPDKSGLPSDRFSAERTGGSVSTLTIQRTQQEDSAVYLCASSPRTGENTEAFFGQGTRLTVV.

This clonotype was observed many times. This chain links TRBV12-3 or TRBV12-4 with TRBJ2-3; TRBD1 might be the D (6 bases). Trimming took off 3 bases at V and 6 bases at J, with 16 bases between the two ends. The CDR3 runs to 15 residues. The CDR3 is CASSLPSGHADTQYF. The CDR3 nucleotides are TGTGCCAGCAGTTTGCCCTCGGGACACGCGGATACGCAGTATTTT.

This clonotype showed up many times. The CDR3 bases are TGTGCCAGCAGTTTAACTGTATCCGCCAATGAGCAGTTCTTC. Its translation: CASSLTVSANEQFF. V usage is TRBV28 and J usage is TRBJ2-1, with unresolved D. The V gene's germline CDR1 is MDHEN and CDR2 SYDVKM. V lost 2 bases and J lost 6, with 11 bases in between. This CDR3 comprises 14 residues. Based on the CDR3 plus reference TRBV28 and TRBJ2-1, the full variable domain is DVKVTQSSRYLVKRTGEKVFLECVQDMDHENMFWYRQDPGLGLRLIYFSYDVKMKEKGDIPEGYSVSREKKERFSLILESASTNQTSMYLCASSLTVSANEQFFGPGTRLTVL.

As for this clonotype: This clone may be a read error of a much larger clone one base away. The rearrangement links TRBV6-6 to TRBJ1-1; D is possibly TRBD1 (5 bases). CDR3 length equals 13 residues. Germline V lookup: CDR1 MNHNY, CDR2 SVGAGI (reference sequence). V was shortened by 6 bases and J by 0 bases, with 8 bases between the two germline ends. The CDR3 coding sequence is TGTGCCAGCAGGGGGGACCTGAACACTGAAGCTTTCTTT. Protein: CASRGDLNTEAFF.

Many counts were recorded for this clonotype. The chain is built from TRBV28 and TRBJ1-5; possible D gene TRBD1, 6 bases. The CDR3 consists of 16 residues. Trimming stripped 2 bases from V and 3 bases from J, with 14 bases between. Germline CDR1 is MDHEN and CDR2 is SYDVKM. In DNA form, the CDR3 reads TGTGCCAGCAGTTTAAATATCGGACAGTTCAATCAGCCCCAGCATTTT. Translation gives CASSLNIGQFNQPQHF.

This clonotype was seen ten or more times. This chain joins TRBV29-1 and TRBJ1-2; D gene ambiguous. CDR1 is SQVTM, CDR2 ANQGSEA, per germline. The CDR3 runs 14 residues. V gave up 0 bases and J gave up 2 bases, with 10 bases separating them. CDR3 residues: CSVEETNRNYGYTF. DNA of the CDR3: TGCAGCGTTGAAGAGACGAACCGAAACTATGGCTACACCTTC.

This clonotype has a count of ten or more. This rearrangement joins TRBV20-1 to TRBJ1-1; D unclear. Germline-derived CDR1 and CDR2 are DFQATT and SNEGSKA (reference sequence). The CDR3 totals 15 residues. V was cut by 3 bases and J by 1 base, with 15 bases left in between. The CDR3 region has the DNA TGCAGTGCTAGCCTGGCGCTGGTGGGGAACACTGAAGCTTTCTTT. Its protein is CSASLALVGNTEAFF.

At least ten counts were recorded for this clonotype. The chain links TRBV4-2 to TRBJ2-3; 13 bases map to TRBD2. The CDR3 spans 19 residues. Germline CDR1 is LGHNA and CDR2 is YNFKEQ. After removal of 0 bases from V and 0 bases from J, the junction contained 6 bases not matched to a gene. The CDR3: CASSQDGPTSGGSTDTQYF. CDR3 in DNA: TGTGCCAGCAGCCAAGATGGACCGACTAGCGGGGGGAGCACAGATACGCAGTATTTT.

This clonotype appeared many times. The V call is TRBV5-6, the J call TRBJ1-2; no reliable D call. The CDR3 length is 12 residues. Trimming cost V 1 base and J 3 bases, with 4 bases left between them. Germline V CDR1 and CDR2: SGHDT, YYEEEE. CDR3 sequence reads: CASSLNHYGYTF. CDR3 DNA: TGTGCCAGCAGCTTGAATCACTATGGCTACACCTTC.

The chain links TRBV2 to TRBJ1-1; 9 bases line up with TRBD1. This CDR3 is built from 11 residues. With 9 bases clipped from V and 13 bases from J, the junction kept 9 bases outside the gene matches. Germline values: CDR1 SNHLY, CDR2 FYNNEI. The CDR3, as DNA: TGTGCCAGTACATGGGACAGGGTGGTTTTCTTT. Translated: CASTWDRVVFF.

The chain has TRBV28 and TRBJ1-5; D is uncertain. The V and J ends lost 3 bases and 1 base respectively, with 10 bases between them. There are 15 residues in the CDR3. Germline values: CDR1 MDHEN, CDR2 SYDVKM. The CDR3 is CASSLWQTSNQPQHF. CDR3 bases: TGTGCCAGCAGTTTGTGGCAGACGAGCAATCAGCCCCAGCATTTT.

This clonotype occurred many times. The rearrangement links TRBV7-2 to TRBJ2-3; the match to TRBD2 covers 8 bases. Germline V lookup: CDR1 SGHTA, CDR2 FQGNSA. With 7 bases clipped from V and 6 bases from J, the junction kept 12 bases outside the gene matches. The CDR3 sequence is 15 residues long. The CDR3 is CASTPARRGADTQYF. Written as DNA, the CDR3 is TGTGCCAGCACCCCAGCTCGGCGGGGGGCTGATACGCAGTATTTT.

V gene TRBV15 combines with J gene TRBJ2-1; D tentatively reads TRBD1 or TRBD2 (6 bases each). Germline V gives CDR1 LNHNV, CDR2 YYDKDF (reference sequence). Trimming stripped 1 base from V and 6 bases from J, with 16 bases between. The CDR3 covers 16 residues. CDR3 sequence: CATSRGLSGQLNEQFF. The CDR3 bases are TGTGCCACCAGCAGAGGTCTTAGCGGACAGCTCAATGAGCAGTTCTTC.

The sample holds a few counts of this clonotype. Here the CDR3 reads CASSGLKGPGELFF. The CDR3 DNA sequence: TGTGCCAGCTCGGGACTCAAAGGTCCTGGGGAGCTGTTTTTT. The rearrangement links TRBV7-9 to TRBJ2-2; possibly TRBD2 for D (6 bases). In germline, CDR1 is SEHNR, CDR2 FQNEAQ (reference sequence). The V end was cut by 8 bases, the J end by 8 bases, with 18 bases between. This CDR3 is built from 14 residues.

This clonotype was seen ten or more times. The chain carries TRBV5-5 and TRBJ2-2, with D maybe TRBD1 (6 bases). CDR3 length: 16 residues. Germline V gene data show CDR1 as SGHKS and CDR2 as YYEKEE (reference sequence). V gave up 3 bases and J gave up 0 bases, with 12 bases separating them. This CDR3 reads CASSWTAMTNTGELFF. The CDR3 DNA reads TGTGCCAGCAGCTGGACAGCGATGACGAACACCGGGGAGCTGTTTTTT.

This chain links TRBV7-2 with TRBJ1-5; D remains unclear. CDR1 is SGHTA and CDR2 is FQGNSA in the germline V gene. The CDR3 extends over 12 amino acids. The V and J ends lost 5 bases and 6 bases respectively, with 8 bases between them. The CDR3 spells CASSPSGQPQHF. DNA for the CDR3: TGTGCCAGCAGCCCCTCTGGTCAGCCCCAGCATTTT.

This clonotype was picked up many times. The gene calls are TRBV12-3 or TRBV12-4 and TRBJ2-3; D tentatively reads TRBD1 or TRBD2 (5 bases each). Trimming took 6 bases from V and 0 from J, leaving 16 bases between them. The CDR3 is 16 residues long. CDR3 in amino acids: CASSMGTPLSTDTQYF. The CDR3 bases are TGTGCCAGCAGCATGGGGACGCCGCTGAGCACAGATACGCAGTATTTT.

In this sample, this clonotype turned up many times. The chain uses TRBV7-2 and TRBJ2-4; D is unclear. The CDR3 totals 14 residues. Trimming left V 5 bases short and J 8 bases short, with 16 bases between. The germline gives CDR1 SGHTA, CDR2 FQGNSA. CDR3 sequence (DNA): TGTGCCAGCAGCCAGCCTGAACTCGCGGACATTCAGTACTTC. Translated, it gives CASSQPELADIQYF.

This clonotype was seen a few times. This rearrangement joins TRBV20-1 to TRBJ1-2; D is uncertain. The germline gives CDR1 DFQATT, CDR2 SNEGSKA (reference sequence). This CDR3 spans 14 amino acids. V was pared by 5 bases and J by 4 bases, with 17 bases between. The CDR3 DNA sequence: TGCAGTGCTCGAACTGAGGGAACGGGCTATGGCTACACCTTC. Protein sequence: CSARTEGTGYGYTF.

The sample holds many counts of this clonotype. The V gene is TRBV5-1, the J gene TRBJ2-7; D is undetermined. Trimming shortened V by 6 bases and J by 4 bases, and 11 bases separated the two germline ends. The CDR3 runs to 12 residues. Germline CDR1 and CDR2: SGHRS and YFSETQ. The CDR3 loop is CASIQDAYEQYF. The CDR3 coding sequence is TGCGCCAGCATTCAGGACGCTTACGAGCAGTACTTC.

The table lists this clonotype with many counts. The chain uses TRBV10-3 and TRBJ1-2, with no clear D. Germline-derived CDR1 and CDR2 are ENHRY and SYGVKD. The CDR3 covers 13 residues. V was pared by 2 bases and J by 3 bases, with 7 bases between. The DNA of the CDR3 is TGTGCCATCAGTGAGATCACGGACTATGGCTACACCTTC. This sequence encodes CAISEITDYGYTF.

This clonotype was seen ten or more times. The chain links TRBV3-1 to TRBJ2-2, with TRBD2 matching over 8 bases. CDR1 and CDR2 (germline): LGHDT, YNNKEL (reference sequence). CDR3 length: 16 amino acids. Losses at the gene ends were 4 bases for V and 8 bases for J; bases not matched to a gene: 12. The CDR3 sequence is CASSPHSGGRFGELFF. DNA for the CDR3: TGTGCCAGCAGCCCTCACAGCGGGGGACGGTTTGGGGAGCTGTTTTTT.

In its sample, this clonotype was seen a few times. At one of its ends the junction is not consistent with the germline gene, which may arise from a read error. The chain recombines TRBV20-1 with TRBJ2-3; weak D call: TRBD1 (6 bases). The CDR3 spans 15 residues. The germline V gene has CDR1 DFQATT and CDR2 SNEGSKA (reference sequence). Here the CDR3 DNA reads TGCAGTGCTAGTGCAGCTCAGGGGAACGGCGTTACGCTGTATTTT. Protein sequence: CSASAAQGNGVTLYF.

This clonotype was detected a few times. This chain links TRBV19 with TRBJ2-3; D tentatively fits TRBD1 or TRBD2 (5 bases each). With 1 base removed from V and 3 bases from J, the gap between germline ends came to 14 bases. This CDR3 region has 16 residues. Germline values: CDR1 LNHDA, CDR2 SQIVND (reference sequence). The CDR3 loop reads CASSIGSGTPTDTQYF. In DNA, the CDR3 is TGTGCCAGTAGTATAGGATCCGGGACGCCTACAGATACGCAGTATTTT.

This clonotype was counted at least ten times. This chain joins TRBV7-9 and TRBJ1-1; maybe TRBD1 (6 bases). CDR1 is SEHNR, CDR2 FQNEAQ, per germline (reference sequence). The CDR3 is made up of 15 amino acids. The V gene lost 3 bases and the J gene lost 0 bases, with 11 bases spanning the gap. In nucleotides, the CDR3 is TGTGCCAGCAGCTTTACGGACAGCATGAACACTGAAGCTTTCTTT. It codes for CASSFTDSMNTEAFF.